This TCR beta chain was documented in a study of blood T cell repertoires in COVID-19. Study-wide context: The analysed material was cDNA or gDNA that came from T cells, B-cell-depleted T cells, or PBMCs.

This clone was recorded only once. V gave up 11 bases and J gave up 4 bases; unmatched junction bases: 7. Germline CDR1 and CDR2: ENHRY and SYGVKD. This CDR3 is built from 13 residues. Per the study methods: How many nucleated cells were present was estimated from reference gene primer amplification. Clones were sequenced by immunoSEQ multiplex PCR, and TCRdb holds only the in-frame ones, with some missing. Clonal size and the V and J genes are those of that table, whereas D and trimming came from the DNA. This table has more than 65,000 clones, 80% to 85% appearing once. The sample taken for sequencing was peripheral blood. V gene TRBV10-3 combines with J gene TRBJ1-3; 8 bases fit TRBD1. The sequence derives from a woman over 75 with acute or convalescent COVID-19. The CDR3 loop is CAVSQGAGNTIYF. The CDR3 bases are TGTGCCGTATCCCAGGGGGCGGGAAACACCATATATTTT.